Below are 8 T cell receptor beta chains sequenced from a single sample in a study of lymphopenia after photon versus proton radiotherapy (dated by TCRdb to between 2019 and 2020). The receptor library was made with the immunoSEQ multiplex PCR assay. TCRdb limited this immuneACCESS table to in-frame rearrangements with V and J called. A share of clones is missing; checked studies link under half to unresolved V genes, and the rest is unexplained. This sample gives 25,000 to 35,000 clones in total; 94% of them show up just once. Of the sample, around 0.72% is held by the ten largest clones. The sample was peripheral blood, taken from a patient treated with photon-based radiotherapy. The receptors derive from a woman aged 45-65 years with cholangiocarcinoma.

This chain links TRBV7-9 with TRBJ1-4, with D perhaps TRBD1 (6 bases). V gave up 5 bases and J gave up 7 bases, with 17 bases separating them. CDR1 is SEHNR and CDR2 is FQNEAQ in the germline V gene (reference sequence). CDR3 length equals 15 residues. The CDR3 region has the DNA TGTGCCAGCAGCCCCCCTGGGGGCGCGGGTGAAAAACTGTTTTTT. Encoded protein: CASSPPGGAGEKLFF. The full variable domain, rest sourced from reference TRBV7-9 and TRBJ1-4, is DTGVSQNPRHKITKRGQNVTFRCDPISEHNRLYWYRQTLGQGPEFLTYFQNEAQLEKSRLLSDRFSAERPKGSFSTLEIQRTEQGDSAMYLCASSPPGGAGEKLFFGSGTQLSVL.

This chain's CDR3 is CAWSEVPFSGNTIYF. The CDR3 DNA sequence: TGTGCCTGGAGTGAAGTGCCCTTCTCTGGAAACACCATATATTTT. The chain has TRBV30 and TRBJ1-3, with D hard to call. Trimming stripped 1 base from V and 0 bases from J, with 10 bases between. The length of the CDR3 is 15 residues. Germline V gene data show CDR1 as GTSNPN and CDR2 as SVGIG (reference sequence). The full variable domain, rest sourced from reference TRBV30 and TRBJ1-3, is SQTIHQWPATLVQPVGSPLSLECTVEGTSNPNLYWYRQAAGRGLQLLFYSVGIGQISSEVPQNLSASRPQDRQFILSSKKLLLSDSGFYLCAWSEVPFSGNTIYFGEGSWLTVV.

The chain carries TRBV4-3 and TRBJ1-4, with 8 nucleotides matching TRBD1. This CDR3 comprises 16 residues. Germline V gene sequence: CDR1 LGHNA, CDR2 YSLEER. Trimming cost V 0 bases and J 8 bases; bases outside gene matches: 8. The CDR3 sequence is CASSQDRTGREEKLFF. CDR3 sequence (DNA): TGCGCCAGCAGCCAAGATCGGACAGGGCGGGAAGAAAAACTGTTTTTT.

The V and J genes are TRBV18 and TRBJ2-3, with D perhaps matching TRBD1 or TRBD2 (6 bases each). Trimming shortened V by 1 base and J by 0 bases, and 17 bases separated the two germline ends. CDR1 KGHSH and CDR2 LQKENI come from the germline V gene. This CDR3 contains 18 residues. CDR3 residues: CASSPLSPGDSSTDTQYF. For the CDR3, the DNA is TGTGCCAGCTCACCACTATCACCAGGGGACTCTAGCACAGATACGCAGTATTTT. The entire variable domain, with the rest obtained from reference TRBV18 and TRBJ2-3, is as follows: NAGVMQNPRHLVRRRGQEARLRCSPMKGHSHVYWYRQLPEEGLKFMVYLQKENIIDESGMPKERFSAEFPKEGPSILRIQQVVRGDSAAYFCASSPLSPGDSSTDTQYFGPGTRLTVL.

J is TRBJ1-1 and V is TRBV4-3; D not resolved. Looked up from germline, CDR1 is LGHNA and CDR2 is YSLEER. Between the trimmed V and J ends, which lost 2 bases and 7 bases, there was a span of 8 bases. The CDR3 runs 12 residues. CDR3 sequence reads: CASSQPGDEAFF. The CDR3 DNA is TGCGCCAGCAGCCAACCAGGAGATGAAGCTTTCTTT.

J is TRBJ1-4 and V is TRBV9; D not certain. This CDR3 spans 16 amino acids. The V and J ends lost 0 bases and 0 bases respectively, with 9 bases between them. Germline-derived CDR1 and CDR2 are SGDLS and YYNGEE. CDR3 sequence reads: CASSVGLRTTNEKLFF. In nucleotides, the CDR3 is TGTGCCAGCAGCGTAGGATTACGGACAACTAATGAAAAACTGTTTTTT.

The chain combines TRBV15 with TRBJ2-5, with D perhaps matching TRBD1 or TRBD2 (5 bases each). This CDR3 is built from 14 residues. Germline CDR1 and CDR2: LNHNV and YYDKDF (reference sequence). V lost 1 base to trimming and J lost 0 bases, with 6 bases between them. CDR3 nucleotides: TGTGCCACCAGCAGAGGAGGGGACCAAGAGACCCAGTACTTC. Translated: CATSRGGDQETQYF.

CDR3 in DNA: TGTGCCAGCAGTGAATTTGGGGGACGGGGCACTGAAGCTTTCTTT. Translating gives CASSEFGGRGTEAFF. The chain uses TRBV25-1 and TRBJ1-1, with D maybe TRBD1 (5 bases). The CDR3 length is 15 residues. The germline CDR1 and CDR2 sequences are MGHDK and SYGVNS. Trimming cost V 1 base and J 4 bases, with 13 bases left between them.